These T cell receptor beta chains were read from a single sample in a study of T cell responses to AZD1222 COVID-19 vaccine. TCRdb's table, derived via immunoSEQ multiplex PCR, lists solely in-frame clones and lacks some. The data contain about 82,000 clones, around 87% of them singletons. The material was peripheral blood, obtained 28 days after the second AZD1222 dose. These receptors were taken from an adult who received the AZD1222 COVID-19 vaccine. Each CDR3 is given with its conserved first and last residue.

V,length,J,CDR3
TRBV20-1,15,TRBJ2-2,CSASRQGMRAGELFF
TRBV7-2,15,TRBJ1-1,CASSLALQGKTEAFF
TRBV13,15,TRBJ2-2,CASNSGLAKTGELFF
TRBV30,13,TRBJ2-1,CAWSAVGWAEQFF
TRBV19,13,TRBJ1-2,CASSFGGNYGYTF
TRBV3-1/TRBV3-2,16,TRBJ2-3,CASSLGNRGPTDTQYF
TRBV4-1,15,TRBJ1-4,CASNRAGETNEKLFF
TRBV29-1,13,TRBJ2-3,CSGRTGISDTQYF
TRBV6-5,14,TRBJ2-5,CASRGTGRQETQYF
TRBV11-2,15,TRBJ1-2,CASSLRDRGHYGYTF
TRBV15,15,TRBJ1-1,CATSIDPGRVTEAFF
TRBV27,14,TRBJ2-7,CASSLGGSAYEQYF
TRBV6-5,13,TRBJ1-5,CAAEQGSGQPQHF
TRBV9,14,TRBJ1-6,CASSAGLNNSPLHF
TRBV12-5,15,TRBJ2-3,CASGFSRGGSDTQYF
TRBV19,14,TRBJ2-1,CASSAGGGNNEQFF
TRBV28,15,TRBJ1-6,CASSEVRVQGSPLHF
TRBV28,18,TRBJ1-1,CASSLPTGIYGMNTEAFF
TRBV5-1,14,TRBJ2-5,CASSGGQGWETQYF
TRBV7-7,16,TRBJ1-5,CASSLAQTVSNQPQHF
TRBV15,13,TRBJ2-3,CATRTGYTDTQYF
TRBV24-1,13,TRBJ2-2,CATNHGVTGELFF
TRBV19,14,TRBJ1-6,CASSNPHGARLLHF
TRBV18,14,TRBJ1-1,CASSLTDRGVEAFF
TRBV19,16,TRBJ2-1,CASSWAPGQGAREQFF
TRBV29-1,13,TRBJ1-5,CSVGSEGNQPQHF
TRBV2,15,TRBJ1-2,CASKISPIGGRGYTF
TRBV5-4,16,TRBJ2-3,CASSLGHSGGQDTQYF
TRBV29-1,13,TRBJ1-1,CSVGLGGGTEAFF
TRBV5-6,13,TRBJ1-2,CASSMARDYGYTF
TRBV19,15,TRBJ2-1,CASSIVAGRYNEQFF
TRBV7-2,16,TRBJ1-1,CASSWSVTGGVTEAFF